Each of the 8 T cell receptor beta chains below was sequenced from the same sample in a study of blood T cells in healthy people across ages. Primed by a sample-barcoded 5' primer and a J-beta primer mix, a second PCR proceeded for about 7 to 11 cycles. TCRdb itself ran the 5' RACE reads through MiXCR, one entry per CDR3 protein. Altogether some 730,000 distinct CDR3 sequences are present, approximately 21% being singletons, with the ten largest covering about 20%. The sequencing input was blood. The receptors were sampled from a man between 70 and 80 years old in good health.

This clonotype has only a few counts. DNA for the CDR3: TGTGCCAGCAGCTTGATGGGCGGGAGGGCCGGCGATGAGCAGTTCTTC. This codes for CASSLMGGRAGDEQFF. V and J are TRBV5-5 and TRBJ2-1; 9 bases line up with TRBD2. There are 16 residues in the CDR3. Looked up from germline, CDR1 is SGHKS and CDR2 is YYEKEE (reference sequence). The V and J ends lost 1 base and 8 bases, in that order; junction bases with no gene match: 10.

This clonotype was found a few times. The chain recombines TRBV21-1 with TRBJ2-1. TRBV21-1 is a known pseudogene. The CDR3 extends over 13 amino acids. CDR3 sequence: CAHLILLYDEQFF. CDR3 nucleotide sequence: TGTGCCCACCTCATATTGCTTTACGATGAGCAGTTCTTC.

J is TRBJ2-7 and V is TRBV3-1, with 11 bases matching TRBD2. V shed 4 bases and J 3 bases; nucleotides not matched to a gene: 2. Germline V gene sequence: CDR1 LGHDT, CDR2 YNNKEL (reference sequence). CDR3 length: 14 residues. As DNA, the CDR3 is TGTGCCAGCAGCCCGACTAGCGGGGACTACGAGCAGTACTTC. Protein: CASSPTSGDYEQYF.

The CDR3 DNA follows: TGTGCCAGCAGCTTAGGAAGGGGGCCAGCGAGCACAGATACGCAGTATTTT. It is translated as CASSLGRGPASTDTQYF. The chain uses TRBV7-9 and TRBJ2-3; 7 bases are shared with TRBD1. The length of the CDR3 is 17 residues. Looked up from germline, CDR1 is SEHNR and CDR2 is FQNEAQ (reference sequence). Trimming cost V 1 base and J 0 bases; bases outside gene matches: 7.

V and J are TRBV12-3 or TRBV12-4 and TRBJ1-4, with D possibly being TRBD1 (5 bases). Trimming took 5 bases from V and 0 from J, leaving 13 bases between them. The CDR3 loop spans 16 amino acids. The DNA for the CDR3 is TGTGCCAGCAGTACGACAGCGGTTGCAACTAATGAAAAACTGTTTTTT. Its translation is CASSTTAVATNEKLFF.

This clonotype came up a few times. As DNA, the CDR3 is TGTGCCAGCAGCATTTCCTATGTTATATTGCGTCACGGACAGGGAATCAATGAGCAGTTCTTC. Amino acids: CASSISYVILRHGQGINEQFF. The J gene is TRBJ2-1, the V gene TRBV11-3, with 8 bases aligning to TRBD1. CDR3 length: 21 amino acids. The trim removed 5 bases at V and 6 bases at J, leaving 27 bases unmatched. The germline V gene has CDR1 SGHNT and CDR2 YENEEA.

The CDR3: CASSQDSGIAEAFF. CDR3 nucleotide sequence: TGTGCCAGCAGCCAAGATTCGGGGATCGCTGAAGCTTTCTTT. V is TRBV3-1 and J is TRBJ1-1; no clear D gene. Between the trimmed V and J ends, which lost 0 bases and 6 bases, there was a span of 11 bases. Germline CDR1 LGHDT, CDR2 YNNKEL (reference sequence). This CDR3 comprises 14 residues.

This clonotype turned up a few times. The gene calls are TRBV12-3 or TRBV12-4 and TRBJ2-3, with TRBD2 matching 11 bases. CDR3 length: 16 residues. V gave up 5 bases and J gave up 2 bases; unmatched junction bases: 6. CDR3 in DNA: TGTGCCAGCAGTGACCTGGGACTAGCGGTCACAGATACGCAGTATTTT. Protein sequence: CASSDLGLAVTDTQYF.